The entry below gives a single T cell receptor beta chain sequence along with its context. Its specific antigen is unknown. Within one base of it there is no much larger clone, and no base qualities were kept. The donors belonged to the validation cohort of about 120 subjects, which was separate from the approximately 610-subject first cohort. Preparation of the library involved the immunoSEQ multiplex PCR assay. In the authors' own workflow: A statistical classification framework was built to diagnose cytomegalovirus status from the catalog of TCR beta chain sequences. The source is immuneACCESS, and TCRdb retained only in-frame sequences with V and J called. Part of the clones is not carried over; for the studies checked, unresolved V genes explain less than half of this, and the remainder is unexplained. That table supplies the V and J calls and clone size; D and trimming were determined from the DNA. Present in this sample are approximately 82,000 clones, 85% to 95% of which were seen just once. The ten largest clones capture more than 0.6% of the sample.

The data belong to a study of cytomegalovirus exposure and HLA in healthy donors (dated by TCRdb to 2017 to 2019). For context, the study as a whole: The roughly 670 repertoires of the first cohort and the 120 validation repertoires were produced on the same platform, according to a later analysis. To predict cytomegalovirus infection status, the study brought together high-throughput TCR immunosequencing, statistical association of individual TCRs with disease status, and machine learning. A separate validation cohort of some 130 different subjects was used in addition to the approximately 640-subject first cohort. The study aimed to test whether cataloging public T cell receptors could reveal signatures of past pathogen exposure.

Study-level results and caveats: In the study, some 160 TCR beta chains were listed as associated with cytomegalovirus. Subsequent analysis determined that TCRs grouped into clusters in the first cohort also showed a tendency toward co-occurrence across the 120 validation repertoires, and 94% of cluster scores exceeded 0. A later analysis had no HLA typing for the validation cohort, so co-occurrence there was scored across all 130 or so repertoires. In vitro tests confirmed that a few of the cytomegalovirus-associated TCR beta chains recognize cytomegalovirus antigens. Cytomegalovirus status was reported to be diagnosed by the classifier with high specificity and sensitivity in both the original and validation cohorts. The authors suggested that the approach could potentially be extended to other disease states and immunological phenotypes. Most TCR sequences were observed very rarely across donors, whereas some public TCRs were present in many individuals.

Reading from cysteine to phenylalanine, the CDR3 counts 15 amino acids. The kept DNA is CDR3 alone, 45 bases in frame from the first base. V is reduced by 5 bases and J by 0 bases, leaving a spacing of 14 bases between them. As encoded in the germline V gene (reference sequence), CDR1 is SEHNR while CDR2 is FQNEAQ. The source is a woman younger than 35 in good health and CMV-seronegative. Sequenced: PBMCs. This chain is built from TRBV7-9 and TRBJ2-7; matching of 5 bases hints at TRBD1 as the D gene. The CDR3 reads as follows: CASSTPETASYEQYF. Here is the DNA: TGTGCCAGCAGCACCCCCGAGACAGCCTCCTACGAGCAGTACTTC.